The 27 T cell receptor beta chains reported below all come from one sample, sequenced in a study of Ad26.COV2.S vaccination and SARS-CoV-2 variants. Described treatment: some 19 received Ad26.COV2.S at low or high dose, single or two shots; a few received placebo; per-sample allocation not given. The study sampled participants on day 63 after the first vaccine or placebo injection. Clones were read by immunoSEQ multiplex PCR, and TCRdb kept only the in-frame ones, dropping some. The sample contains about 440,000 clones, roughly 85% of which appear only once. The specimen was peripheral blood, collected in a trial of Ad26.COV2.S vaccine versus placebo. These receptors all come from a person aged 18-65 years who received the Ad26.COV2.S COVID-19 vaccine or a placebo.

J is TRBJ1-2 and V is TRBV15; D unresolved. The CDR3 covers 14 residues. V lost 3 bases to trimming and J lost 3 bases, with 11 bases between them. Germline V lookup: CDR1 LNHNV, CDR2 YYDKDF (reference sequence). The CDR3 here is CATSSPGRDYGYTF. CDR3 DNA sequence: TGTGCCACCAGCAGCCCTGGTAGGGACTATGGCTACACCTTC.

V and J are TRBV3-1 (or the pseudogene TRBV3-2) and TRBJ2-3, with D possibly being TRBD1 or TRBD2 (5 bases each). Germline loops: CDR1 LGHDT, CDR2 YNNKEL (reference sequence). The CDR3 has 15 amino acids. V lost 4 bases, J lost 3 bases, and 14 bases lay in between. The DNA for the CDR3 is TGTGCCAGCAGCCCACCCACCGGGGCGACAGATACGCAGTATTTT. Amino acid sequence: CASSPPTGATDTQYF.

V is TRBV19 and J is TRBJ1-2, with a weak D call TRBD1 (6 bases). The CDR3 is 14 residues long. Between the trimmed V and J ends, which lost 7 bases and 7 bases, there was a span of 19 bases. Looked up from germline, CDR1 is LNHDA and CDR2 is SQIVND (reference sequence). The CDR3 is CASTPGRGLGGYTF. Here the CDR3 DNA reads TGTGCCAGTACTCCGGGCAGGGGCCTGGGTGGCTACACCTTC.

This chain connects TRBV18 to TRBJ2-7; unclear D gene. CDR1 and CDR2 (germline): KGHSH, LQKENI. V lost 6 bases and J lost 6, with 12 bases in between. The CDR3 is made up of 12 amino acids. CDR3 in amino acids: CASSSKGIEQYF. CDR3 DNA: TGTGCCAGCTCGTCCAAAGGGATCGAGCAGTACTTC.

The chain links TRBV18 to TRBJ2-1; the D gene is possibly TRBD2 (6 bases). The CDR3 is 16 residues long. V dropped 2 bases and J dropped 4 bases, with 15 bases sitting between them. Germline loops: CDR1 KGHSH, CDR2 LQKENI. CDR3 DNA: TGTGCCAGCTCACCAAGGACTACCGGATTTTACAATGAGCAGTTCTTC. Translated, it gives CASSPRTTGFYNEQFF.

This CDR3 reads CASSSNTEAFF. As DNA, the CDR3 is TGTGCCAGCAGCTCAAACACTGAAGCTTTCTTT. The genes are TRBV7-9 and TRBJ1-1, with unresolved D. This CDR3 spans 11 amino acids. Trimming removed 4 bases from V and 2 bases from J, with 2 bases in between. The germline CDR1 and CDR2 sequences are SEHNR and FQNEAQ (reference sequence).

Only one count was recorded for this clone. The chain carries TRBV19 and TRBJ1-4, with D perhaps TRBD1 (5 bases). Trimming took 8 bases from V and 7 from J, leaving 17 bases between them. Looked up from germline, CDR1 is LNHDA and CDR2 is SQIVND (reference sequence). This CDR3 spans 14 amino acids. CDR3 sequence: CASLREGRGEKLFF. Written as DNA, the CDR3 is TGTGCCAGTCTCCGGGAGGGGAGAGGTGAAAAACTGTTTTTT.

The J gene is TRBJ2-7, the V gene TRBV27, with D possibly TRBD2 on 6 matching bases. The CDR3 runs 14 residues. Trimming took 6 bases from V and 6 from J, leaving 18 bases between them. CDR1 MNHEY and CDR2 SMNVEV come from the germline V gene (reference sequence). The CDR3 loop is CASSPLGGSIEQYF. The CDR3 coding sequence is TGTGCCAGCAGCCCGTTAGGAGGGTCTATCGAGCAGTACTTC.

J is TRBJ2-3 and V is TRBV6-2 or TRBV6-3; TRBD2 aligns across 7 bases. The CDR3 totals 15 residues. Per the germline V gene, CDR1 is MNHEY and CDR2 is SVGEGT. V shed 5 bases and J 2 bases; nucleotides not matched to a gene: 7. CDR3 region: CASSSGLADTDTQYF. The CDR3 nucleotides are TGTGCCAGCAGTAGTGGTCTAGCGGACACAGATACGCAGTATTTT.

This rearrangement joins TRBV6-5 to TRBJ2-1; 7 bases line up with TRBD1. Germline CDR1 and CDR2: MNHEY and SVGAGI. With V trimmed by 5 bases and J by 0 bases, 4 bases remained unmatched. This CDR3 spans 15 amino acids. CDR3 DNA sequence: TGTGCCAGCAGTCAGGACAGGAGCTCCTACAATGAGCAGTTCTTC. Its translation is CASSQDRSSYNEQFF.

The rearrangement uses TRBV6-5 and TRBJ2-7; 11 bases are a match to TRBD2. The germline gives CDR1 MNHEY, CDR2 SVGAGI. The CDR3 covers 15 residues. The V gene end was trimmed by 6 bases and the J gene end by 6 bases; junction bases not matched to a gene: 10. The CDR3 region is CASRQIAGGTGEQYF. In nucleotides, the CDR3 is TGTGCCAGCAGACAAATAGCGGGAGGGACGGGCGAGCAGTACTTC.

This chain joins TRBV10-3 and TRBJ2-1, with no clear D. This CDR3 contains 15 residues. Between the trimmed V and J ends, which lost 2 bases and 5 bases, there was a span of 13 bases. CDR1 and CDR2 (germline): ENHRY, SYGVKD. The CDR3 bases are TGTGCCATCAGTGAGAAGATGGGGTGGGACAATGAGCAGTTCTTC. Its translation is CAISEKMGWDNEQFF.

This clone showed up just a few times. V gene TRBV5-4 combines with J gene TRBJ1-1; 9 bases map to TRBD1. CDR1 and CDR2 from the germline V gene are SGHNT and YYREEE (reference sequence). The V gene end was trimmed by 4 bases and the J gene end by 6 bases; junction bases not matched to a gene: 7. This CDR3 is built from 14 residues. The CDR3 sequence is CASSGRDRAAEAFF. The CDR3 DNA follows: TGTGCCAGCAGCGGCCGGGACAGGGCTGCTGAAGCTTTCTTT. Variable domain in full (rest from reference TRBV5-4 and TRBJ1-1): ETGVTQSPTHLIKTRGQQVTLRCSSQSGHNTVSWYQQALGQGPQFIFQYYREEENGRGNFPPRFSGLQFPNYSSELNVNALELDDSALYLCASSGRDRAAEAFFGQGTRLTVV.

The chain couples TRBV19 to TRBJ1-2; TRBD1 is a possible D gene (5 bases). Trimming shortened V by 4 bases and J by 0 bases, and 12 bases separated the two germline ends. Germline-derived CDR1 and CDR2 are LNHDA and SQIVND (reference sequence). The CDR3 totals 15 residues. The CDR3 protein is CASSTGGLANYGYTF. CDR3 sequence (DNA): TGTGCCAGTAGTACCGGGGGGTTAGCTAACTATGGCTACACCTTC.

The genes are TRBV4-3 and TRBJ1-4; 7 bases line up with TRBD1. Germline-derived CDR1 and CDR2 are LGHNA and YSLEER. The CDR3 covers 16 residues. The ends lost 0 bases at V and 2 bases at J; junction bases unmatched: 3. In DNA form, the CDR3 reads TGCGCCAGCAGCCAAGATCCGGGACAGACTAATGAAAAACTGTTTTTT. Translating gives CASSQDPGQTNEKLFF.

V gene TRBV9 combines with J gene TRBJ2-2; 12 positions agree with TRBD2. Per germline, CDR1 SGDLS and CDR2 YYNGEE. V was pared by 0 bases and J by 1 base, with 7 bases of the junction left unmatched. The CDR3 has 19 amino acids. CDR3 sequence reads: CASSVGKLAGGRNTGELFF. The CDR3 nucleotides are TGTGCCAGCAGCGTAGGGAAACTAGCGGGAGGTCGGAACACCGGGGAGCTGTTTTTT.

The J gene is TRBJ1-1, the V gene TRBV19, with D hard to call. CDR1 is LNHDA and CDR2 is SQIVND in the germline V gene (reference sequence). This CDR3 has 14 amino acids. V was clipped by 5 bases and J by 0 bases, with 10 bases between them. CDR3 sequence: CASSSSGLNTEAFF. The CDR3 bases are TGTGCCAGTAGTTCATCCGGGCTGAACACTGAAGCTTTCTTT.

The V call is TRBV29-1, the J call TRBJ2-7; the D gene is possibly TRBD1 (6 bases). Trimming left V 7 bases short and J 3 bases short, with 16 bases between. This CDR3 has 13 amino acids. The germline V gene has CDR1 SQVTM and CDR2 ANQGSEA. The CDR3 region is CSATRQDSYEQYF. The CDR3 DNA sequence: TGCAGCGCCACCAGACAGGATAGCTACGAGCAGTACTTC.

The chain's CDR3 is CASSRGQGAEAFF. CDR3 in DNA: TGTGCCAGCAGCCGCGGACAGGGCGCTGAAGCTTTCTTT. The genes are TRBV7-9 and TRBJ1-1; 8 bases fit TRBD1. V was pared by 5 bases and J by 6 bases, with 5 bases of the junction left unmatched. This CDR3 region has 13 residues. The germline CDR1 and CDR2 sequences are SEHNR and FQNEAQ (reference sequence). The entire variable domain, with the rest obtained from reference TRBV7-9 and TRBJ1-1, is as follows: DTGVSQNPRHKITKRGQNVTFRCDPISEHNRLYWYRQTLGQGPEFLTYFQNEAQLEKSRLLSDRFSAERPKGSFSTLEIQRTEQGDSAMYLCASSRGQGAEAFFGQGTRLTVV.

V gene TRBV21-1 combines with J gene TRBJ1-5. TRBV21-1 is recorded as a pseudogene. This CDR3 has 18 amino acids. The CDR3 sequence: CASSTDGKLRGGNQPQHF. As DNA, the CDR3 is TGTGCCAGCAGCACGGATGGGAAACTGCGGGGAGGGAATCAGCCCCAGCATTTT.

This clone was recorded once. The chain couples TRBV5-6 to TRBJ1-4; D call uncertain. This CDR3 has 12 amino acids. Germline CDR1 and CDR2: SGHDT and YYEEEE. Trimming stripped 7 bases from V and 8 bases from J, with 12 bases between. CDR3 sequence (DNA): TGTGCCAGCCAAACCTCCGGAGAAAAACTGTTTTTT. This encodes CASQTSGEKLFF.

The rearrangement joins TRBV5-8 to TRBJ2-2; D uncertain. The CDR3 extends over 16 amino acids. V gave up 2 bases and J gave up 3 bases, with 14 bases separating them. Germline assignment: CDR1 SGHTS and CDR2 YDEGEE. CDR3 nucleotides: TGTGCCAGCAGCTTAACCAGGATTCTGTACACCGGGGAGCTGTTTTTT. It specifies CASSLTRILYTGELFF.

V gene TRBV28 combines with J gene TRBJ1-4; 12 bases agree with TRBD1. The CDR3 totals 18 residues. Germline V CDR1 and CDR2: MDHEN, SYDVKM. J was trimmed by 8 bases and V by 5 bases; bases with no gene match: 15. CDR3 nucleotide sequence: TGTGCCAGCAGTCCCACCGGGACAGGGGGCGCCGGTTGGGAAAAACTGTTTTTT. This sequence encodes CASSPTGTGGAGWEKLFF.

The J gene is TRBJ2-2, the V gene TRBV3-1 (or the pseudogene TRBV3-2); 10 bases align to TRBD2. CDR3 length: 15 amino acids. V was pared by 5 bases and J by 3 bases, with 3 bases of the junction left unmatched. Germline-derived CDR1 and CDR2 are LGHDT and YNNKEL (reference sequence). DNA for the CDR3: TGTGCCAGCAGCTACGGGACTAGCGACACCGGGGAGCTGTTTTTT. The encoded protein is CASSYGTSDTGELFF.

This chain connects TRBV5-5 to TRBJ1-2; possible D gene TRBD1, 5 bases. The CDR3 has 12 residues. V was pared by 1 base and J by 7 bases, with 8 bases between. In germline, CDR1 is SGHKS, CDR2 YYEKEE (reference sequence). The DNA of the CDR3 is TGTGCCAGCAGCTTGCAGGGAAGTGGCTACACCTTC. Protein sequence: CASSLQGSGYTF.

The chain combines TRBV25-1 with TRBJ1-4, with D unresolved. This CDR3 has 15 residues. Germline CDR1 MGHDK, CDR2 SYGVNS. Trimming stripped 1 base from V and 0 bases from J, with 6 bases between. The CDR3 loop is CASSESLSTNEKLFF. The CDR3, as DNA: TGTGCCAGCAGTGAATCTCTCTCAACTAATGAAAAACTGTTTTTT.

The V and J genes are TRBV7-2 and TRBJ2-3, with D perhaps TRBD2 (5 bases). Deletions cut 1 base from V and 0 bases from J, with 8 bases between. Germline CDR1 is SGHTA and CDR2 is FQGNSA. CDR3 length: 15 amino acids. The CDR3 spells CASSLDRGSTDTQYF. CDR3 sequence (DNA): TGTGCCAGCAGCTTAGATCGGGGTAGCACAGATACGCAGTATTTT.